The 9 T cell receptor beta chains reported below all come from one sample, sequenced in a study of blood T cell repertoires in COVID-19. Sequencing used immunoSEQ multiplex PCR; TCRdb keeps in-frame clones, though not all of them. Counted here are about 190,000 clones, more than 75% occurring once; the ten biggest clones make up 5.6%. The sample consisted of PBMCs or T cells enriched from blood (not recorded which). Receptor source: a man aged 35-49 years with acute COVID-19.

The chain has TRBV5-1 and TRBJ2-7, with TRBD1 as a possible D gene (6 bases). The germline gives CDR1 SGHRS, CDR2 YFSETQ. The CDR3 extends over 14 amino acids. Trimming removed 2 bases at V and 10 bases at J, with 19 bases between. The CDR3 sequence is CASSFSGDQGSQYF. DNA of the CDR3: TGCGCCAGCAGCTTCTCAGGGGACCAAGGGAGTCAGTACTTC.

The V and J genes are TRBV5-1 and TRBJ2-7; the match to TRBD2 covers 7 bases. CDR3 length equals 12 residues. The V gene end was trimmed by 2 bases and the J gene end by 6 bases; junction bases not matched to a gene: 2. Germline CDR1 reads SGHRS; CDR2 reads YFSETQ. The CDR3 DNA sequence: TGCGCCAGCAGCTTCCGGGGGGTCGAGCAGTACTTC. This encodes CASSFRGVEQYF.

The rearrangement links TRBV7-9 to TRBJ1-2; D is possibly TRBD1 (5 bases). The V gene lost 0 bases and the J gene lost 8 bases, with 13 bases spanning the gap. Germline assignment: CDR1 SEHNR and CDR2 FQNEAQ (reference sequence). The CDR3 is 14 residues long. The CDR3 is CASSLAVQAGGYTF. The CDR3 DNA reads TGTGCCAGCAGCTTAGCGGTACAGGCTGGAGGCTACACCTTC.

V usage is TRBV6-5 and J usage is TRBJ2-7, with D maybe TRBD2 (5 bases). The V and J ends lost 5 bases and 6 bases respectively, with 17 bases between them. Germline CDR1 and CDR2: MNHEY and SVGAGI. The CDR3 is 14 amino acids. The CDR3 reads CASSPTGSPSEQYF. The CDR3 DNA reads TGTGCCAGCAGTCCCACGGGATCCCCGAGCGAGCAGTACTTC.

The genes are TRBV7-3 and TRBJ2-3, with a possible D match to TRBD2 (7 bases). With 1 base removed from V and 6 bases from J, the gap between germline ends came to 14 bases. The CDR3 is 15 residues long. Germline-derived CDR1 and CDR2 are SGHTA and FQGTGA. DNA for the CDR3: TGTGCCAGCAGCTTAAAGGGGGGGCCCCTCGATACGCAGTATTTT. This encodes CASSLKGGPLDTQYF. Full variable domain (outside the CDR3, taken from reference TRBV7-3 and TRBJ2-3): GAGVSQTPSNKVTEKGKYVELRCDPISGHTALYWYRQSLGQGPEFLIYFQGTGAADDSGLPNDRFFAVRPEGSVSTLKIQRTERGDSAVYLCASSLKGGPLDTQYFGPGTRLTVL.

This clone was counted only a few times. This chain links TRBV7-9 with TRBJ1-3; D remains ambiguous. Trimming shortened V by 11 bases and J by 0 bases, and 11 bases separated the two germline ends. This CDR3 is built from 13 residues. In germline, CDR1 is SEHNR, CDR2 FQNEAQ (reference sequence). The CDR3 nucleotides read TGTGCCTCGCGGCAGATCTCTGGAAACACCATATATTTT. Protein product: CASRQISGNTIYF.

The genes are TRBV7-9 and TRBJ2-2; 12 bases agree with TRBD2. V lost 7 bases to trimming and J lost 5 bases; unmatched junction nucleotides: 11. The CDR3 sequence is 17 residues long. Germline CDR1 is SEHNR and CDR2 is FQNEAQ (reference sequence). CDR3 protein: CASIPSGRAQWTGELFF. The DNA of the CDR3 is TGTGCCAGCATCCCTAGCGGGAGGGCCCAATGGACCGGGGAGCTGTTTTTT. Full variable domain (outside the CDR3, taken from reference TRBV7-9 and TRBJ2-2): DTGVSQNPRHKITKRGQNVTFRCDPISEHNRLYWYRQTLGQGPEFLTYFQNEAQLEKSRLLSDRFSAERPKGSFSTLEIQRTEQGDSAMYLCASIPSGRAQWTGELFFGEGSRLTVL.

The chain uses TRBV10-3 and TRBJ2-7; possible D gene TRBD2, 5 bases. Per the germline V gene, CDR1 is ENHRY and CDR2 is SYGVKD. V gave up 8 bases and J gave up 3 bases, with 14 bases separating them. The CDR3 covers 13 residues. Written as DNA, the CDR3 is TGTGCCATCTTGGAGGAGTCCAACTACGAGCAGTACTTC. Translation gives CAILEESNYEQYF.

V usage is TRBV28 and J usage is TRBJ2-7; 10 positions match TRBD2. Germline V gives CDR1 MDHEN, CDR2 SYDVKM. CDR3 length: 15 residues. Trimming at V came to 3 bases and at J to 3 bases, leaving 5 bases not matched to a gene. The CDR3 region has the DNA TGTGCCAGCAGTTTTCTAGCGGGAGAGGTCTACGAGCAGTACTTC. Its protein product is CASSFLAGEVYEQYF.